Listed here are 12 T cell receptor beta chains from one sample, sequenced in a study of cytomegalovirus exposure and HLA in healthy donors (dated by TCRdb to about 2017). Receptors were amplified or captured by the immunoSEQ multiplex PCR assay. The multiplex PCR relied on a mix of 60 forward primers for TCR Vbeta segments and 13 reverse primers for TCR Jbeta segments. In TCRdb, the immuneACCESS table is reduced to in-frame sequences with V and J assigned. These tables do not hold every clone; where another copy was compared, an unresolved V gene accounts for under half, and the others remain unexplained. For this sample there are 140,000 to 150,000 clones; 70% to 80% appear just once. The leading ten clones occupy around 2.5% of the sample. Source material: PBMCs. Receptor source: a woman younger than 35 in good health and CMV-seropositive.

This clone has a single count. The gene calls are TRBV25-1 and TRBJ1-2, with 8 positions matching TRBD1. CDR1 is MGHDK and CDR2 is SYGVNS in the germline V gene. V shed 4 bases and J 7 bases; nucleotides not matched to a gene: 14. This CDR3 is 16 amino acids long. CDR3 coding DNA: TGTGCCAGCAGTGCGTCCCCGGGACAGGTTGGGGGTGGCTACACCTTC. Its translation is CASSASPGQVGGGYTF.

This sequence joins TRBV5-1 and TRBJ1-2; 7 bases agree with TRBD1. The CDR3 loop spans 13 amino acids. The junction had 8 bases not matched to a gene; V was cut back by 6 bases and J by 6 bases. Germline CDR1 and CDR2: SGHRS and YFSETQ. CDR3 sequence reads: CASTTGTVDGYTF. Written as DNA, the CDR3 is TGCGCCAGCACAACCGGGACAGTTGATGGCTACACCTTC.

The CDR3 here is CASSPLAENYGYTF. The CDR3 DNA reads TGTGCCAGCTCACCACTTGCGGAGAACTATGGCTACACCTTC. The chain recombines TRBV18 with TRBJ1-2, with D unresolved. V lost 1 base and J lost 2, with 8 bases in between. This CDR3 is 14 amino acids long. CDR1 and CDR2 (germline): KGHSH, LQKENI. The whole variable domain, filled in from reference TRBV18 and TRBJ1-2, reads NAGVMQNPRHLVRRRGQEARLRCSPMKGHSHVYWYRQLPEEGLKFMVYLQKENIIDESGMPKERFSAEFPKEGPSILRIQQVVRGDSAAYFCASSPLAENYGYTFGSGTRLTVV.

The chain combines TRBV5-1 with TRBJ1-2, with 9 bases aligning to TRBD1. The CDR3 length is 15 residues. Germline CDR1 and CDR2: SGHRS and YFSETQ. Germline trimming cut 3 bases from V and 2 bases from J; bases unmatched to any gene: 5. In DNA, the CDR3 is TGCGCCAGCAGCTGGGGGACAGGGAAGAACTATGGCTACACCTTC. As protein: CASSWGTGKNYGYTF.

V gene TRBV29-1 combines with J gene TRBJ1-2; TRBD1 matches 7 bases. Looked up from germline, CDR1 is SQVTM and CDR2 is ANQGSEA. V shed 2 bases, J shed 3 bases, and the junction held 12 bases outside the gene matches. This CDR3 has 16 amino acids. This CDR3 is CSVELTGEAGHYGYTF. CDR3 sequence (DNA): TGCAGCGTTGAACTAACAGGGGAGGCAGGGCACTATGGCTACACCTTC.

The rearrangement joins TRBV15 to TRBJ1-3; D possibly corresponds to TRBD1 (6 bases). Germline V gene sequence: CDR1 LNHNV, CDR2 YYDKDF (reference sequence). The CDR3 sequence is 17 residues long. V lost 5 bases and J 0 bases, leaving 17 bases between the germline ends. The CDR3 loop reads CATSVLSRDISGNTIYF. For the CDR3, the DNA is TGTGCCACCAGCGTCCTCTCCCGGGACATCTCTGGAAACACCATATATTTT.

This clone was seen more than once but under ten times. The chain employs TRBV4-3 and TRBJ1-1; 8 nucleotides match TRBD1. The V gene end was trimmed by 5 bases and the J gene end by 0 bases; junction bases not matched to a gene: 14. Germline V gene data show CDR1 as LGHNA and CDR2 as YSLEER. CDR3 length: 18 residues. The CDR3 reads CASSFNRDRPTMNTEAFF. The CDR3 DNA follows: TGCGCCAGCAGCTTTAACCGGGACAGGCCAACGATGAACACTGAAGCTTTCTTT.

The V and J genes are TRBV4-3 and TRBJ2-3; 7 bases map to TRBD1. J was trimmed by 4 bases and V by 5 bases; bases with no gene match: 9. The germline V gene has CDR1 LGHNA and CDR2 YSLEER. The CDR3 loop spans 15 amino acids. This CDR3 reads CASSDQDRSSDTQYF. The CDR3 coding sequence is TGCGCCAGCAGCGACCAGGACAGGTCCTCAGATACGCAGTATTTT.

The count of this clone is one. The chain couples TRBV7-9 to TRBJ1-2, with 9 bases that match TRBD1. With V trimmed by 4 bases and J by 4 bases, 7 bases remained unmatched. The germline V gene encodes CDR1 SEHNR and CDR2 FQNEAQ (reference sequence). CDR3 size: 15 residues. This CDR3 is CASSSYRTGAYGYTF. The DNA for the CDR3 is TGTGCCAGCAGCTCATACAGGACAGGGGCCTATGGCTACACCTTC.

The chain couples TRBV25-1 to TRBJ1-2; possibly TRBD1 for D (5 bases). The length of the CDR3 is 12 residues. CDR1 is MGHDK and CDR2 is SYGVNS in the germline V gene. V lost 7 bases, J lost 8 bases, and 14 bases lay in between. Here the CDR3 DNA reads TGTGCCAGCAATAGCAGGGAACGCGGCTACACCTTC. Protein product: CASNSRERGYTF.

This chain connects TRBV27 to TRBJ1-2; TRBD1 matches 7 bases. Trimming cost V 5 bases and J 4 bases; bases outside gene matches: 13. This CDR3 contains 16 residues. CDR1 and CDR2 from the germline V gene are MNHEY and SMNVEV (reference sequence). Here the CDR3 reads CASSRDNRGAGYGYTF. DNA for the CDR3: TGTGCCAGCAGTCGTGACAACAGGGGCGCGGGCTATGGCTACACCTTC.

The CDR3 loop reads CASRGQGVGTEAFF. CDR3 bases: TGTGCCAGCCGGGGACAGGGGGTCGGCACTGAAGCTTTCTTT. This sequence joins TRBV19 and TRBJ1-1; 11 bases map to TRBD1. Germline CDR1 reads LNHDA; CDR2 reads SQIVND (reference sequence). The CDR3 covers 14 residues. V lost 9 bases to trimming and J lost 4 bases; unmatched junction nucleotides: 7.